This T cell receptor beta chain was recorded in a study of early T cells in non-severe SARS-CoV-2 infection. Overall study context: Alpha and beta chains were unpaired, from unsorted whole-blood bulk RNA.

Notes on the study in general: VDJdb-based annotation leaned toward anti-spike CD8 responses and missed private and CD4 specificities.

This clonotype came up many times. The antigen remains undetermined. V was pared by 6 bases and J by 5 bases, with 14 bases between. The CDR3 has 14 amino acids. Researchers attached unique molecular identifiers to individual cDNA molecules. Via MiXCR, TCRdb re-called the 5' RACE reads, giving one row per CDR3 protein. Of 55,000 to 75,000 distinct CDR3 sequences listed, roughly 11% are singletons. The sequenced material came from whole blood. V and J are TRBV12-3 or TRBV12-4 and TRBJ2-4; D possibly corresponds to TRBD2 (6 bases). This clonotype was obtained from an adult who was a healthcare worker with PCR-confirmed SARS-CoV-2 infection or an uninfected control (not recorded which). CDR3 nucleotide sequence: TGTGCCAGCAGCTTAACGGAGGGAGAAAACATTCAGTACTTC. It is translated as CASSLTEGENIQYF.